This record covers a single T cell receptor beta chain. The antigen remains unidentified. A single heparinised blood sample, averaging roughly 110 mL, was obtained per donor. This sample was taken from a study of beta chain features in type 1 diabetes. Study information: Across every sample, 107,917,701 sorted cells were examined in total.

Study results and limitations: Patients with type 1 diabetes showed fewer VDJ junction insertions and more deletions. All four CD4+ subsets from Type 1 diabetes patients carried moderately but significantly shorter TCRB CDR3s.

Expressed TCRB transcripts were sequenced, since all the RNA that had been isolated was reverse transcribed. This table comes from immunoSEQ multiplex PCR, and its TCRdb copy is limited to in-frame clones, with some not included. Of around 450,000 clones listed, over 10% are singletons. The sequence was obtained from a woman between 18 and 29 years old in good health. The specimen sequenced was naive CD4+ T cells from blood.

DNA for the CDR3: TGTGCCAGCAGCTTAGTGGCGATCAGGGGGCGAGTTAACAACACTGAAGCTTTCTTT. Its translation: CASSLVAIRGRVNNTEAFF. This chain joins TRBV7-9 and TRBJ1-1, with 8 nucleotides matching TRBD1. The CDR3 has 19 amino acids. The J segment lost 2 bases and the V segment lost 1 base, leaving 15 bases of the junction unmatched. CDR1 and CDR2 (germline): SEHNR, FQNEAQ (reference sequence). The full variable domain, its missing parts supplied by reference TRBV7-9 and TRBJ1-1, is DTGVSQNPRHKITKRGQNVTFRCDPISEHNRLYWYRQTLGQGPEFLTYFQNEAQLEKSRLLSDRFSAERPKGSFSTLEIQRTEQGDSAMYLCASSLVAIRGRVNNTEAFFGQGTRLTVV.